Reported below is one TCR beta chain. This sample stems from a study of technical replicates of blood from several donors. The repertoire was sequenced with immunoSEQ multiplex PCR; TCRdb's copy has only in-frame clones and lacks some. Among over 45,000 clones listed, around nine tenths were seen once. The CDR3 has 13 residues. Germline V gives CDR1 SGHTA, CDR2 FQGNSA. V shed 5 bases and J shed 7 bases, with 14 bases lying between them. The chain uses TRBV7-2 and TRBJ1-2; maybe TRBD1 (5 bases). The sequence came from a human donor in good health. Some clones in this sample may be carry-over from other donors' samples. Sample: PBMCs. CDR3 in DNA: TGTGCCAGCAGCCCCGCAAGGGGCCGTGGCTACACCTTC. This encodes CASSPARGRGYTF.